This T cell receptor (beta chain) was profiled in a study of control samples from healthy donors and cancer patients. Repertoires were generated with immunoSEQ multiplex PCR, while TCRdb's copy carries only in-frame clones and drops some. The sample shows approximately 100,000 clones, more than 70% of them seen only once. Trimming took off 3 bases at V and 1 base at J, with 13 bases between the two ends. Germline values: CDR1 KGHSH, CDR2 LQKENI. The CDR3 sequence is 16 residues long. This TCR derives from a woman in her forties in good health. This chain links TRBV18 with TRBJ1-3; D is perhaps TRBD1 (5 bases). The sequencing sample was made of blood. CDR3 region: CASSPVGGRSGNTIYF. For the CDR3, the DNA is TGTGCCAGCTCACCCGTGGGGGGTAGATCTGGAAACACCATATATTTT. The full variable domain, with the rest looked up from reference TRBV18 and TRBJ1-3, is NAGVMQNPRHLVRRRGQEARLRCSPMKGHSHVYWYRQLPEEGLKFMVYLQKENIIDESGMPKERFSAEFPKEGPSILRIQQVVRGDSAAYFCASSPVGGRSGNTIYFGEGSWLTVV.